The entry below gives a single TCR beta chain sequence along with its context. In the source study's methods: Reference gene primer amplification yielded estimated nucleated cell counts. Sequencing used immunoSEQ multiplex PCR; TCRdb keeps in-frame clones, though not all of them. That table furnishes V, J and clone size, whereas the DNA furnished D and trimming. The data hold over 250,000 clones, with about nine tenths observed a single time. In germline, CDR1 is KGHSH, CDR2 LQKENI. Trimming took 4 bases from V and 6 from J; bases not matched to a gene: 2. The CDR3 is 13 residues long. This specimen belongs to a study of blood T cell repertoires in COVID-19.

The clonotype was recovered from a woman aged 55-70 years with acute or convalescent COVID-19. Specimen: peripheral blood. The V and J genes are TRBV18 and TRBJ1-2, with 10 bases lining up with TRBD1. In DNA form, the CDR3 reads TGTGCCAGCTCACGGGACAGGGGTAATGGCTACACCTTC. It translates to CASSRDRGNGYTF.